This T cell receptor (beta chain) was observed in a study of cytomegalovirus exposure and HLA in healthy donors. Amplification used 60 Vbeta primers and 13 Jbeta primers. Repertoires were generated with immunoSEQ multiplex PCR, while TCRdb's copy carries only in-frame clones and drops some. Counted here are 100,000 to 150,000 clones, more than 80% occurring once; the ten biggest clones make up approximately 10%. The study, taken as a whole, reports: Later analysis indicated greater clonal expansion among HLA-associated TCR beta chains than among equally common other chains. Some highly shared sequence variants likely arose as a pipeline artifact. A later analysis associated 15,000 or so TCR beta sequences with HLA alleles at a 0.05 false discovery rate. TRBV6-2, TRBV6-3 and some other V segments were excluded as indistinguishable.

Trimming took 2 bases from V and 8 from J, leaving 19 bases between them. CDR1 and CDR2 from the germline V gene are SEHNR and FQNEAQ (reference sequence). The CDR3 is 17 residues long. A remark on this clone: The target antigen is unknown.

This chain links TRBV7-9 with TRBJ1-6; maybe TRBD1 (6 bases). The sample was PBMCs. This receptor was taken from a man aged 25 to 40 in good health and CMV-seropositive. The CDR3 here is CASSLLGHGVGDSPLHF. DNA of the CDR3: TGTGCCAGCAGCTTATTGGGACACGGAGTTGGCGATTCACCCCTCCACTTT.